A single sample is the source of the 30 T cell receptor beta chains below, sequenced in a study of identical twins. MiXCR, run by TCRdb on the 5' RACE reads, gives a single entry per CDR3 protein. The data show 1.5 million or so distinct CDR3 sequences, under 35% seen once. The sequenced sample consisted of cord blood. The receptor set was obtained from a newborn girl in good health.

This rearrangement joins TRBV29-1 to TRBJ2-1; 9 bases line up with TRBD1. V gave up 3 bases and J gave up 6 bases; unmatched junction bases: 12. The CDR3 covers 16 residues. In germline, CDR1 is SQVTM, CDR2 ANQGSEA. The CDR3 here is CSVERRQGEWPNEQFF. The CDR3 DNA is TGCAGCGTTGAGAGGCGACAGGGGGAGTGGCCCAATGAGCAGTTCTTC.

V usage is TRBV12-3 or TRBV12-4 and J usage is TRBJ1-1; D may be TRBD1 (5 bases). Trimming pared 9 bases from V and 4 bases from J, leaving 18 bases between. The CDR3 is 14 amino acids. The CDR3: CASIWIGAPTEAFF. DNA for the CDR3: TGTGCCAGTATCTGGATAGGGGCCCCCACTGAAGCTTTCTTT.

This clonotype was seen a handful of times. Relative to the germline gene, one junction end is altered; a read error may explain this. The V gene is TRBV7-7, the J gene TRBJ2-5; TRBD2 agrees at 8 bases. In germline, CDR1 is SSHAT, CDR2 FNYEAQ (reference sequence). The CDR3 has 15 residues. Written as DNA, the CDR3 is TGTGCTAGCAGCTTAGGTGCAGCGGGAGAAGAGACCCAGTACTTC. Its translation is CASSLGAAGEETQYF.

The CDR3 nucleotides read TGTGCCAGCAGCCGGAAACTAGCGGGAGGGCCGCCAGATACGCAGTATTTT. This sequence encodes CASSRKLAGGPPDTQYF. V is TRBV3-1 and J is TRBJ2-3; TRBD2 agrees at 13 bases. Germline V gene lookup returns CDR1 LGHDT and CDR2 YNNKEL (reference sequence). The CDR3 contains 17 residues. V lost 4 bases and J lost 4; bases outside the gene matches: 8.

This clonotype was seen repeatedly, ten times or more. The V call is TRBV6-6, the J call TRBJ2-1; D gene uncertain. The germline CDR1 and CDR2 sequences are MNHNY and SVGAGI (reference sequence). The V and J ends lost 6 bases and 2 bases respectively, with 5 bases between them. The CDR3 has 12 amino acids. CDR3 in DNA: TGTGCCAGCAGAAGAACCTACAATGAGCAGTTCTTC. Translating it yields CASRRTYNEQFF.

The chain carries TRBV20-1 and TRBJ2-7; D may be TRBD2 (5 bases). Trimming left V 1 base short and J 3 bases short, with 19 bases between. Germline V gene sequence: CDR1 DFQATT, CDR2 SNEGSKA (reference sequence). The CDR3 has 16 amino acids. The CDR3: CSARGTASPGGYEQYF. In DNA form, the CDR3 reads TGCAGTGCTAGAGGGACGGCCTCTCCAGGAGGCTACGAGCAGTACTTC.

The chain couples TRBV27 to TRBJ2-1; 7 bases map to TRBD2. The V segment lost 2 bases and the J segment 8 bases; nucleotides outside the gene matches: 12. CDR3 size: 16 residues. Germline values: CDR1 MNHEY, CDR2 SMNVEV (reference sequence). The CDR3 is CASSLALRENDDEQFF. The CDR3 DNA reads TGTGCCAGCAGTTTAGCCCTGCGGGAGAACGACGATGAGCAGTTCTTC.

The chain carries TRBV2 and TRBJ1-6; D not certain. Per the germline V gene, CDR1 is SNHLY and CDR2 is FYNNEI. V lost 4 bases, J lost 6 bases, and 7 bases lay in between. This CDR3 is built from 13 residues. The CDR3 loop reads CASSAGFNSPLHF. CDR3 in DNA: TGTGCCAGCAGTGCAGGATTTAATTCACCCCTCCACTTT.

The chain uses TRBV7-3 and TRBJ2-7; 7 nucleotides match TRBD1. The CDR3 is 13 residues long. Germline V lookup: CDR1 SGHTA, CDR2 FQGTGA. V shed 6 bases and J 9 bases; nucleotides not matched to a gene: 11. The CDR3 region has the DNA TGTGCCAGCAGTGACGGACAGGTAGCTTCGCAGTACTTC. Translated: CASSDGQVASQYF.

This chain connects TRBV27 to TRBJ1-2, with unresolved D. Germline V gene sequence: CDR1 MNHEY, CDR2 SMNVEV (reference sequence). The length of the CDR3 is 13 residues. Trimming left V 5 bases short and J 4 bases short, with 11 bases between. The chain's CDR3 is CASSAGLLYGYTF. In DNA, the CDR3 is TGTGCCAGCAGTGCGGGGTTACTCTATGGCTACACCTTC.

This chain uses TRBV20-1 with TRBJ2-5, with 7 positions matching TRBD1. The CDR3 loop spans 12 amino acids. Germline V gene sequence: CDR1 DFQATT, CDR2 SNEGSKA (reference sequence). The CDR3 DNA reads TGCAGCGCTGAGGACAGGAAAAAGACCCAGTACTTC. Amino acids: CSAEDRKKTQYF.

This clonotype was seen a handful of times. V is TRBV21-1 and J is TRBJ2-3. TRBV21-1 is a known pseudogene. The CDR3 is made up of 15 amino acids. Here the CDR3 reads CASSKEGLAPDTQYF. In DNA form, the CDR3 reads TGTGCCAGCAGCAAAGAGGGACTAGCCCCAGATACGCAGTATTTT.

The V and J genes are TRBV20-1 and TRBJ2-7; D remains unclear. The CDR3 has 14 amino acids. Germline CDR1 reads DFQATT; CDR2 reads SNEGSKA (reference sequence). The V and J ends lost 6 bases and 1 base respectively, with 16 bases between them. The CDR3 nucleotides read TGCAGTGCCGAAACGGGTATACGGTCCTACGAGCAGTACTTC. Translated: CSAETGIRSYEQYF.

For the CDR3, the DNA is TGTGCCAGTCGTCCACCATATGGCACTGAAGCTTTCTTT. It specifies CASRPPYGTEAFF. The rearrangement uses TRBV19 and TRBJ1-1; no firm D call. This CDR3 is built from 13 residues. V lost 8 bases to trimming and J lost 4 bases, with 14 bases between them. Looked up from germline, CDR1 is LNHDA and CDR2 is SQIVND (reference sequence). Looking up the rest from reference TRBV19 and TRBJ1-1 gives the full variable domain: DGGITQSPKYLFRKEGQNVTLSCEQNLNHDAMYWYRQDPGQGLRLIYYSQIVNDFQKGDIAEGYSVSREKKESFPLTVTSAQKNPTAFYLCASRPPYGTEAFFGQGTRLTVV.

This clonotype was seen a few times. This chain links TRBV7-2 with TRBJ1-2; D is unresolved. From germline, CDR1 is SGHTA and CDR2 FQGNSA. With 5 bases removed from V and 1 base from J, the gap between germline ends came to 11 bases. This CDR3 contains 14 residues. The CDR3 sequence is CASSVNGFNYGYTF. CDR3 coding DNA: TGTGCCAGCAGCGTCAATGGGTTTAACTATGGCTACACCTTC.

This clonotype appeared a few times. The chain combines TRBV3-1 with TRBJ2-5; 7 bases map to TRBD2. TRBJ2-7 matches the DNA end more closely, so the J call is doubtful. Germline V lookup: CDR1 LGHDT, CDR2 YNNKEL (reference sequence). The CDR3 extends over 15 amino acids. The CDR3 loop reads CASSQSGVRPYEQYF. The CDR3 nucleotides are TGTGCCAGCAGCCAAAGCGGGGTGAGACCCTACGAGCAGTACTTC.

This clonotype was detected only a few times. The CDR3 DNA sequence: TGTGCCAGCAGGCCGATGGGACAGGTCACAGATACGCAGTATTTT. This translates into CASRPMGQVTDTQYF. V gene TRBV7-2 combines with J gene TRBJ2-3, with TRBD1 matching 8 bases. The CDR3 consists of 15 residues. After removal of 6 bases from V and 2 bases from J, the junction contained 7 bases not matched to a gene. CDR1 is SGHTA, CDR2 FQGNSA, per germline.

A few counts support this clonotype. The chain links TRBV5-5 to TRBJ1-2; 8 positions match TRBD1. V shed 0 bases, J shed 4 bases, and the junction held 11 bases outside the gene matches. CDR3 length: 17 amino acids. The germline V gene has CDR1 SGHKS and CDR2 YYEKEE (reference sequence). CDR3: CASSLGRQGSTSYGYTF. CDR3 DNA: TGTGCCAGCAGCTTGGGGAGACAGGGGTCAACGAGCTATGGCTACACCTTC.

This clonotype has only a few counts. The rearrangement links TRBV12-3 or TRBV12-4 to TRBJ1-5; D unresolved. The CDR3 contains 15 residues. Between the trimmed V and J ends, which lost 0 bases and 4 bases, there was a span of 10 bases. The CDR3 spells CASSLAGSGNQPQHF. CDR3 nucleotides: TGTGCCAGCAGTTTAGCGGGGAGCGGAAATCAGCCCCAGCATTTT.

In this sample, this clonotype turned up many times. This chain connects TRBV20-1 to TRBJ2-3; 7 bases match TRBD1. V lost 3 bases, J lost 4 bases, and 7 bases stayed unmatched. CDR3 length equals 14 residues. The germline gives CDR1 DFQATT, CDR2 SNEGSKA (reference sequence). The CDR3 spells CSARKDRRADTQYF. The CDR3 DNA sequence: TGCAGTGCTAGGAAGGACAGGCGGGCAGATACGCAGTATTTT.

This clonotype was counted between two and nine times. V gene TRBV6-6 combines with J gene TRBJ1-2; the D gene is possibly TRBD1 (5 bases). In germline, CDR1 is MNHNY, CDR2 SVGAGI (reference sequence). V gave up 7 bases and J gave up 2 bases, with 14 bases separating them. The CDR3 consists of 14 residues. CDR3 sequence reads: CASTEYGGNYGYTF. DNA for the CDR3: TGTGCCAGCACCGAATACGGGGGAAACTATGGCTACACCTTC.

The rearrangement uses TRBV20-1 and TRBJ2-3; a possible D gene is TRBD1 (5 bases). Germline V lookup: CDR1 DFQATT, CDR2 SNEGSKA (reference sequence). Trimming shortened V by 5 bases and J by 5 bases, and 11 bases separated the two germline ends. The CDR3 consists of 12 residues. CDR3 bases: TGCAGTGCTTCTCAGGGAATAGATACGCAGTATTTT. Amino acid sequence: CSASQGIDTQYF.

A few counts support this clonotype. This CDR3 reads CASSPRQGRVAGYNEQFF. The CDR3, as DNA: TGTGCCAGCAGCCCAAGACAGGGAAGAGTAGCGGGGTACAATGAGCAGTTCTTC. The chain has TRBV9 and TRBJ2-1; possibly TRBD2 for D (8 bases). CDR3 size: 18 residues. V lost 4 bases and J lost 4, with 24 bases in between. CDR1 is SGDLS and CDR2 is YYNGEE in the germline V gene.

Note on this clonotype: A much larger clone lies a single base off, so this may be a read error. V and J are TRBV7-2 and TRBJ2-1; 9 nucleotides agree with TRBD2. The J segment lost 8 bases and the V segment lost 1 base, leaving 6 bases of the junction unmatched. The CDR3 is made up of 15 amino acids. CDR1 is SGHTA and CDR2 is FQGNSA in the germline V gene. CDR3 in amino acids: CASSLDSGGYDEQFF. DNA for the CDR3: TGTGCCAGCAGCTTAGATAGCGGGGGTTACGATGAGCAGTTCTTC.

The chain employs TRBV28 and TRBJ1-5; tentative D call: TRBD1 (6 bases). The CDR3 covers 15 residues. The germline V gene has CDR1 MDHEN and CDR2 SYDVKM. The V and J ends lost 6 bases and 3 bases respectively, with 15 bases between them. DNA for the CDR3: TGTGCCAGCAGCTCCCCAACAGGGATCAATCAGCCCCAGCATTTT. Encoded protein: CASSSPTGINQPQHF.

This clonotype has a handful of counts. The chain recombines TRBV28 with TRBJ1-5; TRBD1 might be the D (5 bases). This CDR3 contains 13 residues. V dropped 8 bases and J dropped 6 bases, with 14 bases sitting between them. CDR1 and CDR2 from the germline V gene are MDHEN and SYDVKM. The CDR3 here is CASLQGGVQPQHF. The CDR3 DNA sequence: TGTGCCAGCCTCCAGGGTGGAGTTCAGCCCCAGCATTTT.

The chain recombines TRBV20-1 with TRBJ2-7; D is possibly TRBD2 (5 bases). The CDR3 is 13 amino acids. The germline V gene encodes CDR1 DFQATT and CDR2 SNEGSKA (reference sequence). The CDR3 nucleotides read TGCAAACCTGTCACTAGGATCTCCTACGAGCAGTACTTC. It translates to CKPVTRISYEQYF.

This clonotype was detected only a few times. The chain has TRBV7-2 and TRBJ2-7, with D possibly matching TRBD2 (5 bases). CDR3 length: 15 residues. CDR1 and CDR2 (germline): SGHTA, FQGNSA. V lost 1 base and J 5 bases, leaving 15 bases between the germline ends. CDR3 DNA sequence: TGTGCCAGCAGCTTAGATGGTAGTAGCGCCAACGAGCAGTACTTC. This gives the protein CASSLDGSSANEQYF. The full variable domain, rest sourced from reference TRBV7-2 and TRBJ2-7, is GAGVSQSPSNKVTEKGKDVELRCDPISGHTALYWYRQSLGQGLEFLIYFQGNSAPDKSGLPSDRFSAERTGGSVSTLTIQRTQQEDSAVYLCASSLDGSSANEQYFGPGTRLTVT.

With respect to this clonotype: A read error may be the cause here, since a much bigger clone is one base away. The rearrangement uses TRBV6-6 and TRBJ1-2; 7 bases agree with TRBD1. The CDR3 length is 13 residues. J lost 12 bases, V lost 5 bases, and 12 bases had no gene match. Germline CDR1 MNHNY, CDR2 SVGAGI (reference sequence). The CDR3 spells CASSPDRVSGHTF. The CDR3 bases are TGTGCCAGCAGTCCCGACAGGGTGAGCGGCCACACCTTC.

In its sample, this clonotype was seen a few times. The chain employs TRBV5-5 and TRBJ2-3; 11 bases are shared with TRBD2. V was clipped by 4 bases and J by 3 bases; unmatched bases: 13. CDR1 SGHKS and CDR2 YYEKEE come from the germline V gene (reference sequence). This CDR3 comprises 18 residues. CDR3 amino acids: CASSPITGTSGWTDTQYF. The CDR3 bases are TGTGCCAGCAGCCCCATCACCGGGACTAGCGGTTGGACAGATACGCAGTATTTT.